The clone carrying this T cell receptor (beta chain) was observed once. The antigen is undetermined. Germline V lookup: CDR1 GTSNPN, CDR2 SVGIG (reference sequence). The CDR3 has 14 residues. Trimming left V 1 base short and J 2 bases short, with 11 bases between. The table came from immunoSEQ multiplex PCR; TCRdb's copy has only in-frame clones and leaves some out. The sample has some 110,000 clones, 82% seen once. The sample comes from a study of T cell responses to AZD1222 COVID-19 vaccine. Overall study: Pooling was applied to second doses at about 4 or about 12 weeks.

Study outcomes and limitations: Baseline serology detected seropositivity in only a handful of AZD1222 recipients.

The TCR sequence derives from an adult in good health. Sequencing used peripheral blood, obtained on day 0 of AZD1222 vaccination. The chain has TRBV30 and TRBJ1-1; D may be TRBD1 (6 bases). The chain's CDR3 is CAWSGGQINTEAFF. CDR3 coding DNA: TGTGCCTGGAGTGGAGGACAGATAAACACTGAAGCTTTCTTT.